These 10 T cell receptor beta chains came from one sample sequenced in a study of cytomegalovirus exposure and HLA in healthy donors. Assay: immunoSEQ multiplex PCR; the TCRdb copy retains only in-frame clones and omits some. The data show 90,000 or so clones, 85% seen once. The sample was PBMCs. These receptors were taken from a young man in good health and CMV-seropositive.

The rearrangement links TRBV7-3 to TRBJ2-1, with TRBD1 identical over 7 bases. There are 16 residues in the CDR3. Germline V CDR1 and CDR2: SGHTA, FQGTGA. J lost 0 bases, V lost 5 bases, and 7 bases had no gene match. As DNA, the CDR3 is TGTGCCAGCAGCCCTACAGGGGTAAGCTCCTACAATGAGCAGTTCTTC. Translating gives CASSPTGVSSYNEQFF.

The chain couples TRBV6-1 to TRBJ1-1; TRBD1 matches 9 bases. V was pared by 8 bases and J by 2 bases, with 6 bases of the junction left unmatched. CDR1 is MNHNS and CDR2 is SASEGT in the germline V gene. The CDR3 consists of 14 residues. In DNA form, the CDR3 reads TGTGCCAGCCTACAGGGGGCGGCTAACACTGAAGCTTTCTTT. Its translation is CASLQGAANTEAFF.

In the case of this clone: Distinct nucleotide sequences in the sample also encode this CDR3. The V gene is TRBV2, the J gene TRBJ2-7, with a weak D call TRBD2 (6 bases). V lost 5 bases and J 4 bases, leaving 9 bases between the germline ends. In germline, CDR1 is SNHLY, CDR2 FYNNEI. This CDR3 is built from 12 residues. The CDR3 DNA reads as TGTGCCAGCAGTTTAGGAGGGTACGAGCAGTACGTC. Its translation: CASSLGGYEQYV.

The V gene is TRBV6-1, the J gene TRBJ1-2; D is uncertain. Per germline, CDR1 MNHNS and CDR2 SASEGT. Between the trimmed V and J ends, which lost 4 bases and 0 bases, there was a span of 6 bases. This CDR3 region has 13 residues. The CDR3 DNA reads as TGTGCCAGCAGTGTCGAGGCTAACTATGGCTACACCTTC. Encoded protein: CASSVEANYGYTF.

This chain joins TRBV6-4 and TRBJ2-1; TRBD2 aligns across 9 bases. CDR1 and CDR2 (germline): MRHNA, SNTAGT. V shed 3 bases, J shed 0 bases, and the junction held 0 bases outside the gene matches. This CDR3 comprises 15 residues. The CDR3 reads CASSEREGSYNEQFF. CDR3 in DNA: TGTGCCAGCAGTGAGCGGGAGGGCTCCTACAATGAGCAGTTCTTC.

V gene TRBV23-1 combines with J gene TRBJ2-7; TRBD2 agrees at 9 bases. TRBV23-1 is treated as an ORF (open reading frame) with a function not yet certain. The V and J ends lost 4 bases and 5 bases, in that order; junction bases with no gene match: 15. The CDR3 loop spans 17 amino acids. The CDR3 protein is CASSRGPPSGNQNEQYV. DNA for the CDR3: TGCGCCAGCAGTCGGGGCCCACCTAGCGGGAACCAGAACGAGCAGTACGTC.

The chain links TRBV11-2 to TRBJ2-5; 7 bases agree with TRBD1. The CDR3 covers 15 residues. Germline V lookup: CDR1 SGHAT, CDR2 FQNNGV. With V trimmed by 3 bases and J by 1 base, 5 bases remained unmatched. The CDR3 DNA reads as TGTGCCAGCAGCTTCTCAACAGGGGTCCAAGAGACCCAGTACTTC. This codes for CASSFSTGVQETQYF.

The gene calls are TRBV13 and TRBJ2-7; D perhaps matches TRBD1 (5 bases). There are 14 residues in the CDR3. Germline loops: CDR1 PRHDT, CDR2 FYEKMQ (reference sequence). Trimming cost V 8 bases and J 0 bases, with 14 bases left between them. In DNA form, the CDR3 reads TGTGCCAGCTCTCATGGGGCTAGCTCCTACGAGCAGTACTTC. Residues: CASSHGASSYEQYF. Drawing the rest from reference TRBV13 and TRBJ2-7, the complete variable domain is AAGVIQSPRHLIKEKRETATLKCYPIPRHDTVYWYQQGPGQDPQFLISFYEKMQSDKGSIPDRFSAQQFSDYHSELNMSSLELGDSALYFCASSHGASSYEQYFGPGTRLTVT.

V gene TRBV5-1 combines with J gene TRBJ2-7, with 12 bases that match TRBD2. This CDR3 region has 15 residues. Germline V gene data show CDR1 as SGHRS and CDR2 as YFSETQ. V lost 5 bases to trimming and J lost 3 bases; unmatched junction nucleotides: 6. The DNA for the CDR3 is TGCGCCAGCAGTACGGGACTAGCGGGCGTCTACGAGCAGTACGTC. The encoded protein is CASSTGLAGVYEQYV.

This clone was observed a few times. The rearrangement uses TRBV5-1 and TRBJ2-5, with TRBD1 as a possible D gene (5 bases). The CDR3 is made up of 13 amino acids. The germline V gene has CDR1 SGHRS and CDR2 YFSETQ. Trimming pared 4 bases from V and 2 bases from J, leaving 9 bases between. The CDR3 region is CASSAAGQETQYF. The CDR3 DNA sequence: TGCGCCAGCAGCGCGGCAGGGCAAGAGACCCAGTACTTC.